Listed below are T cell receptor beta chains from one sample, sequenced in a study of blood T cell repertoires in COVID-19. Measured with immunoSEQ multiplex PCR; TCRdb has only the in-frame clones, and not every one. The sample records about 280,000 clones, 89% being singletons. The specimen was peripheral blood. All receptors come from a woman in her 40s who had recovered from COVID-19. Both conserved end residues are part of each CDR3. The D gene is left open where the match is weak. Some rows mark clone size as missing; the rest say once, few, many or name a class of expanded clone.

j_call: TRBJ1-2
d_call: -
cdr3_length: 13
v_call: TRBV5-4
clone_size: -
cdr3_nt: TGTGCCAGCAGCGTGGGGAGGGAGTATGGCTACACCTTC
cdr3_aa: CASSVGREYGYTF

j_call: TRBJ2-2
d_call: -
cdr3_length: 12
v_call: TRBV9
clone_size: -
cdr3_nt: TGTGCCAGCGGGAGGTACACCGGGGAGCTGTTTTTT
cdr3_aa: CASGRYTGELFF

j_call: TRBJ1-6
d_call: -
cdr3_length: 14
v_call: TRBV19
clone_size: -
cdr3_nt: TGTGCCAGTAGGGGCAGGGGAATTGATTCACCCCTCCACTTT
cdr3_aa: CASRGRGIDSPLHF

j_call: TRBJ1-1
d_call: TRBD1
cdr3_length: 15
v_call: TRBV4-1
clone_size: few
cdr3_nt: TGCGCCAGCAGCCAGGGAGGACAGGGAGTCACTGAAGCTTTCTTT
cdr3_aa: CASSQGGQGVTEAFF

j_call: TRBJ1-2
d_call: -
cdr3_length: 14
v_call: TRBV29-1
clone_size: -
cdr3_nt: TGCAGCGTTACCCCCGGACAGTTAGCCTATGGCTACACCTTC
cdr3_aa: CSVTPGQLAYGYTF

j_call: TRBJ2-7
d_call: -
cdr3_length: 14
v_call: TRBV3-1/TRBV3-2
clone_size: -
cdr3_nt: TGTGCCAGCAGCTTGACACCCGCCTCCTACGAGCAGTACTTC
cdr3_aa: CASSLTPASYEQYF

j_call: TRBJ2-7
d_call: -
cdr3_length: 14
v_call: TRBV7-8
clone_size: -
cdr3_nt: TGTGCCAGCAGCTTAACGGACACAGCCTACGAGCAGTACTTC
cdr3_aa: CASSLTDTAYEQYF

j_call: TRBJ2-7
d_call: -
cdr3_length: 14
v_call: TRBV14
clone_size: -
cdr3_nt: TGTGCCAGCAGTTCCTTAAGAGGGCCGGGGGAGCAGTACTTC
cdr3_aa: CASSSLRGPGEQYF

j_call: TRBJ1-5
d_call: -
cdr3_length: 13
v_call: TRBV19
clone_size: few
cdr3_nt: TGTGCCAGTAGTATCCAGGCGTATCAGCCCCAGCATTTT
cdr3_aa: CASSIQAYQPQHF

j_call: TRBJ2-5
d_call: TRBD2
cdr3_length: 17
v_call: TRBV24-1
clone_size: -
cdr3_nt: TGTGCCACCAGTGACCAAAGGACTAGCGGGAGGCGGGAGACCCAGTACTTC
cdr3_aa: CATSDQRTSGRRETQYF

j_call: TRBJ1-4
d_call: TRBD1
cdr3_length: 14
v_call: TRBV10-3
clone_size: -
cdr3_nt: TGTGCCATCAGTGCGGGACAGGCTAATGAAAAACTGTTTTTT
cdr3_aa: CAISAGQANEKLFF

j_call: TRBJ1-2
d_call: -
cdr3_length: 12
v_call: TRBV28
clone_size: -
cdr3_nt: TGTGCCAGCAGCGCCCGGAACTATGGCTACACCTTC
cdr3_aa: CASSARNYGYTF

j_call: TRBJ2-7
d_call: TRBD2
cdr3_length: 15
v_call: TRBV23-1
clone_size: -
cdr3_nt: TGCGCCAGCAGACCCAGGACTAGCCGTACCTACGAGCAGTACTTC
cdr3_aa: CASRPRTSRTYEQYF

j_call: TRBJ1-3
d_call: -
cdr3_length: 19
v_call: TRBV3-1/TRBV3-2
clone_size: -
cdr3_nt: TGTGCCAGCTGTACCTCAGGGTCTCCCTCCGAGAGCTCTGGAAACACCATATATTTT
cdr3_aa: CASCTSGSPSESSGNTIYF

j_call: TRBJ1-4
d_call: TRBD1
cdr3_length: 15
v_call: TRBV6-5
clone_size: -
cdr3_nt: TGTGCCAGCAGACCCGGACAGGGGGGAAAGGAAAAACTGTTTTTT
cdr3_aa: CASRPGQGGKEKLFF

j_call: TRBJ2-7
d_call: TRBD1
cdr3_length: 15
v_call: TRBV19
clone_size: -
cdr3_nt: TGTGCCAGTAGTATAGGGACAGGGATTTCCTACGAGCAGTACTTC
cdr3_aa: CASSIGTGISYEQYF

j_call: TRBJ2-1
d_call: TRBD2
cdr3_length: 17
v_call: TRBV2
clone_size: -
cdr3_nt: TGTGCCAGCTGGAGTAGCGGGAGTCTTAGTTCCTACAATGAGCAGTTCTTC
cdr3_aa: CASWSSGSLSSYNEQFF

j_call: TRBJ2-1
d_call: -
cdr3_length: 19
v_call: TRBV10-3
clone_size: -
cdr3_nt: TGTGCCGTAAACCCGGGGGCTCAGGAGCCCCGCGGGAGATGGAATGAGCAGTTCTTC
cdr3_aa: CAVNPGAQEPRGRWNEQFF

j_call: TRBJ2-1
d_call: -
cdr3_length: 14
v_call: TRBV29-1
clone_size: -
cdr3_nt: TGCAGCGTTGAAGATCCCAGGGTGAAGAGTGAGCAGTTCTTC
cdr3_aa: CSVEDPRVKSEQFF

j_call: TRBJ2-2
d_call: -
cdr3_length: 15
v_call: TRBV18
clone_size: -
cdr3_nt: TGTGCCAGCTCACCCCCGTCAGGGAACACCGGGGAGCTGTTTTTT
cdr3_aa: CASSPPSGNTGELFF

j_call: TRBJ1-3
d_call: -
cdr3_length: 17
v_call: TRBV27
clone_size: once
cdr3_nt: TGTGCCAGCAGTTTATTTGGGGCCGGCTACTCTGGAAACACCATATATTTT
cdr3_aa: CASSLFGAGYSGNTIYF

j_call: TRBJ2-2
d_call: TRBD2
cdr3_length: 16
v_call: TRBV24-1
clone_size: -
cdr3_nt: TGTGCCACCAGTGATTTTGGGACTAGCGACACCGGGGAGCTGTTTTTT
cdr3_aa: CATSDFGTSDTGELFF

j_call: TRBJ1-5
d_call: TRBD1
cdr3_length: 17
v_call: TRBV28
clone_size: -
cdr3_nt: TGTGCCAGCACCACCCAAGGGACAGGGGGAGGCAATCAGCCCCAGCATTTT
cdr3_aa: CASTTQGTGGGNQPQHF

j_call: TRBJ1-6
d_call: -
cdr3_length: 16
v_call: TRBV9
clone_size: -
cdr3_nt: TGTGCCAGCAGTGGAGGGATTTCCTCCTATAATTCACCCCTCCACTTT
cdr3_aa: CASSGGISSYNSPLHF

j_call: TRBJ2-3
d_call: TRBD2
cdr3_length: 16
v_call: TRBV11-2
clone_size: -
cdr3_nt: TGTGCCAGCAGCCGGGGACTACCCAAAAGCACAGATACGCAGTATTTT
cdr3_aa: CASSRGLPKSTDTQYF

j_call: TRBJ2-4
d_call: TRBD2
cdr3_length: 21
v_call: TRBV3-1/TRBV3-2
clone_size: -
cdr3_nt: TGTGCCAGCAGCCAAGATTATGCGGGGACTAGCGGGAGTTGGACCAAAAACATTCAGTACTTC
cdr3_aa: CASSQDYAGTSGSWTKNIQYF

j_call: TRBJ2-2
d_call: -
cdr3_length: 15
v_call: TRBV7-2
clone_size: -
cdr3_nt: TGTGCCAGCAGCTTAGACAGGGGGGGCACCGGGGAGCTGTTTTTT
cdr3_aa: CASSLDRGGTGELFF

j_call: TRBJ2-5
d_call: TRBD2
cdr3_length: 14
v_call: TRBV5-1
clone_size: -
cdr3_nt: TGCGCCAGCAGCTTCGGCAGGGAGGGTGGGACCCAGTACTTC
cdr3_aa: CASSFGREGGTQYF

j_call: TRBJ2-7
d_call: TRBD2
cdr3_length: 14
v_call: TRBV18
clone_size: -
cdr3_nt: TGTGCCAGCTCACCGGGACTAAAGGGCTACGAGCAGTACTTC
cdr3_aa: CASSPGLKGYEQYF

j_call: TRBJ2-7
d_call: TRBD1
cdr3_length: 16
v_call: TRBV25-1
clone_size: once
cdr3_nt: TGTGCCAGCAGTGGACCGGGACAGGGGGCCGCCTACGAGCAGTACTTC
cdr3_aa: CASSGPGQGAAYEQYF

j_call: TRBJ2-7
d_call: -
cdr3_length: 12
v_call: TRBV2
clone_size: -
cdr3_nt: TGTGCCAGCAACGGACAGCCCTACGAGCAGTACTTC
cdr3_aa: CASNGQPYEQYF

j_call: TRBJ2-5
d_call: TRBD2
cdr3_length: 16
v_call: TRBV4-1
clone_size: -
cdr3_nt: TGCGCCAGCAGCCACCCATCGACTAGCGCCCAAGAGACCCAGTACTTC
cdr3_aa: CASSHPSTSAQETQYF

j_call: TRBJ2-2
d_call: TRBD2
cdr3_length: 15
v_call: TRBV5-1
clone_size: few
cdr3_nt: TGCGCCAGCAGCGTAGCGGGAGAGTTAACCGGGGAGCTGTTTTTT
cdr3_aa: CASSVAGELTGELFF

j_call: TRBJ2-1
d_call: TRBD2
cdr3_length: 14
v_call: TRBV7-2
clone_size: -
cdr3_nt: TGTGCCAGCAGCTTAGGGGGGGGGACCAATGAGCAGTTCTTC
cdr3_aa: CASSLGGGTNEQFF

j_call: TRBJ1-5
d_call: -
cdr3_length: 14
v_call: TRBV29-1
clone_size: -
cdr3_nt: TGCAGCGTTGAAGGCGGAGGGATCGCTCAGCCCCAGCATTTT
cdr3_aa: CSVEGGGIAQPQHF

j_call: TRBJ2-3
d_call: TRBD2
cdr3_length: 15
v_call: TRBV25-1
clone_size: -
cdr3_nt: TGTGCCAGCAGTGAATGGGTTAGCGGGATGGATACGCAGTATTTT
cdr3_aa: CASSEWVSGMDTQYF

j_call: TRBJ2-3
d_call: -
cdr3_length: 14
v_call: TRBV9
clone_size: -
cdr3_nt: TGTGCCAGCAGTCGGGACTCCAGCACAGATACGCAGTATTTT
cdr3_aa: CASSRDSSTDTQYF

j_call: TRBJ2-5
d_call: -
cdr3_length: 13
v_call: TRBV7-3
clone_size: -
cdr3_nt: TGTGCCAGCAGCTTGGGACAATGGGAGACCCAGTACTTC
cdr3_aa: CASSLGQWETQYF

j_call: TRBJ2-2
d_call: TRBD2
cdr3_length: 18
v_call: TRBV2
clone_size: -
cdr3_nt: TGTGCCAGCAGTTCTACCGGACTAGCGGGACAAAACACCGGGGAGCTGTTTTTT
cdr3_aa: CASSSTGLAGQNTGELFF

j_call: TRBJ2-7
d_call: TRBD2
cdr3_length: 17
v_call: TRBV5-4
clone_size: few
cdr3_nt: TGTGCCAGCAGCTTGGCCGGACTAGCGGGTATTACCTACGAGCAGTACTTC
cdr3_aa: CASSLAGLAGITYEQYF

j_call: TRBJ2-1
d_call: TRBD2
cdr3_length: 17
v_call: TRBV18
clone_size: -
cdr3_nt: TGTGCCAGCTCACCCTTGCTAGCGGGAGGGCCGAAGAATGAGCAGTTCTTC
cdr3_aa: CASSPLLAGGPKNEQFF

j_call: TRBJ2-1
d_call: -
cdr3_length: 16
v_call: TRBV7-7
clone_size: -
cdr3_nt: TGTGCTAGCAGCCCCACGGTGAGGGAGGCTTACAATGAGCAGTTCTTC
cdr3_aa: CASSPTVREAYNEQFF

j_call: TRBJ1-2
d_call: -
cdr3_length: 12
v_call: TRBV6-5
clone_size: once
cdr3_nt: TGTGCCAGCTTACTAAAGGGGGGGGGCTACACCTTC
cdr3_aa: CASLLKGGGYTF

j_call: TRBJ2-7
d_call: -
cdr3_length: 13
v_call: TRBV7-3
clone_size: -
cdr3_nt: TGTGCCAGCAGCTTAACACAGGGTTACGAGCAGTACTTC
cdr3_aa: CASSLTQGYEQYF

j_call: TRBJ2-3
d_call: TRBD2
cdr3_length: 15
v_call: TRBV2
clone_size: once
cdr3_nt: TGTGCCAGCAGCTCTCCTGCGGGAGGGGGTGGTTCGCAGTATTTT
cdr3_aa: CASSSPAGGGGSQYF

j_call: TRBJ1-2
d_call: -
cdr3_length: 14
v_call: TRBV30
clone_size: few
cdr3_nt: TGTGCCTGGAGTGTACACAGGGAAAGGTTGTTCTACACCTTC
cdr3_aa: CAWSVHRERLFYTF

j_call: TRBJ2-1
d_call: TRBD2
cdr3_length: 16
v_call: TRBV9
clone_size: -
cdr3_nt: TGTGCCAGCAGCGAGAGGGGACTAGCGGCCTACAATGAGCAGTTCTTC
cdr3_aa: CASSERGLAAYNEQFF

j_call: TRBJ1-3
d_call: -
cdr3_length: 16
v_call: TRBV18
clone_size: once
cdr3_nt: TGTGCCAGCTCACCGAGGAAGGTCCTCTCTGGAAACACCATATATTTT
cdr3_aa: CASSPRKVLSGNTIYF

j_call: TRBJ1-2
d_call: -
cdr3_length: 12
v_call: TRBV4-1
clone_size: -
cdr3_nt: TGCGCCAGCAGCCAAGGAGGCGATGGCTACACCTTC
cdr3_aa: CASSQGGDGYTF

j_call: TRBJ2-5
d_call: -
cdr3_length: 16
v_call: TRBV19
clone_size: -
cdr3_nt: TGTGCCAGTAGTACGAACCCGGGACTTACGGGAGAGACCCAGTACTTC
cdr3_aa: CASSTNPGLTGETQYF

j_call: TRBJ2-1
d_call: TRBD2
cdr3_length: 16
v_call: TRBV28
clone_size: -
cdr3_nt: TGTGCCAGCAGTCCGAGGACTAGCGGGTTCTACAATGAGCAGTTCTTC
cdr3_aa: CASSPRTSGFYNEQFF

j_call: TRBJ2-2
d_call: TRBD2
cdr3_length: 15
v_call: TRBV2
clone_size: -
cdr3_nt: TGTGCCAGCCATCGACTAGCGGGAGGGCCCGGGGAGCTGTTTTTT
cdr3_aa: CASHRLAGGPGELFF

j_call: TRBJ2-7
d_call: -
cdr3_length: 13
v_call: TRBV27
clone_size: -
cdr3_nt: TGTGCCAGCAGCGCTGGGCTTTCCTACGAGCAGTACTTC
cdr3_aa: CASSAGLSYEQYF

j_call: TRBJ2-3
d_call: TRBD1
cdr3_length: 17
v_call: TRBV24-1
clone_size: -
cdr3_nt: TGTGCCACCAGTGAGTCCCTACGGGACAGGGTATCAGATACGCAGTATTTT
cdr3_aa: CATSESLRDRVSDTQYF